This T cell receptor (beta chain) was sequenced for a study of blood T cells in healthy people across ages. Notes on the study in general: The study found more naive CD4+ cells and higher diversity in long-lived than aged donors.

Worth noting for this clonotype: Its antigen is not identified.

The authors ran a second PCR of 7 to 11 cycles using a sample-barcoded 5' primer and a J-beta primer mix. The template-switch adaptor, which had 12 random nucleotides, put a tag on each cDNA molecule. A minimum of 3 million CDR3-containing paired-end reads was obtained for each sample. Each CDR3 protein is one row after TCRdb ran MiXCR on the 5' RACE reads. The sample holds some 1,500,000 distinct CDR3 sequences, roughly 43% seen once. The individuals who served as donors were healthy Caucasians living in Russia, aged about 6 to 100. Germline CDR1 and CDR2: SEHNR and FQNEAQ (reference sequence). This CDR3 region has 13 residues.

The source of this sequence is a woman under 30 in good health. This chain links TRBV7-9 with TRBJ2-6; the D is unclear. The sequenced sample consisted of blood. The CDR3 bases are TGTGCTATCCCTTTCTCTGGGGCCAACGTCCTGACTTTC. It codes for CAIPFSGANVLTF. The full variable domain, with the rest looked up from reference TRBV7-9 and TRBJ2-6, is DTGVSQNPRHKITKRGQNVTFRCDPISEHNRLYWYRQTLGQGPEFLTYFQNEAQLEKSRLLSDRFSAERPKGSFSTLEIQRTEQGDSAMYLCAIPFSGANVLTFGAGSRLTVL.